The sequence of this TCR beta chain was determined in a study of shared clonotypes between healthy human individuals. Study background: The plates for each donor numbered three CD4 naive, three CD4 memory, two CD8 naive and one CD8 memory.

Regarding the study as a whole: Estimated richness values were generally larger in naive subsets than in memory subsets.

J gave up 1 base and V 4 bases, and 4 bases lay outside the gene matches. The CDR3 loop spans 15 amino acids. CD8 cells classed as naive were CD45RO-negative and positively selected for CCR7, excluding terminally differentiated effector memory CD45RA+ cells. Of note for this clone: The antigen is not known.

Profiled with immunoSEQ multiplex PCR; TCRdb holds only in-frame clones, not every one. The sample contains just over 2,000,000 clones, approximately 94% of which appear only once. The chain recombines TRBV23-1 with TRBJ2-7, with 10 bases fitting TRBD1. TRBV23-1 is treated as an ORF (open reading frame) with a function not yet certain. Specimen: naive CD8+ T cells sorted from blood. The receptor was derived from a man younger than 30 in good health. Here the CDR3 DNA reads TGCGCCAGCAGTCTGGGACAGGGGATTTCCTACGAGCAGTACTTC. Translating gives CASSLGQGISYEQYF.